Below, 13 T cell receptor beta chains from the same sample are listed, as sequenced in a study of T cell clonality in common variable immunodeficiency. The data were produced by immunoSEQ multiplex PCR, yet TCRdb's version contains in-frame clones alone and is incomplete. Observed are tens of thousands of clones, no singletons, with the top ten taking roughly 5.9%. The sample consisted of peripheral blood mononuclear cells. Receptors were obtained from a person between 18 and 75 years old in good health.

This clone was counted at least ten times. Read sequence stops 3 residues before the CDR3 end, and the germline J gene provides the missing end. The rearrangement uses TRBV5-6 and TRBJ2-5; D is uncertain. The CDR3 spans 11 residues. V was clipped by 0 bases and J by 7 bases, with 4 bases between them. The germline gives CDR1 SGHDT, CDR2 YYEEEE. CDR3 protein: CASSLDSTQYF. Incomplete CDR3 DNA: TGTGCCAGCAGCTTGGACTCGACC.

Only a few counts were recorded for this clone. The read ends 3 residues early relative to the CDR3; the germline J gene fills the gap. J is TRBJ2-5 and V is TRBV5-8; D may be TRBD1 (5 bases). CDR1 is SGHTS and CDR2 is YDEGEE in the germline V gene. The CDR3 is made up of 14 amino acids. Trimming took off 4 bases at V and 5 bases at J, with 15 bases between the two ends. The part of the CDR3 DNA that was read is TGTGCCAGCAGCGCAAGGGGTGCCAGGGAGACC. Translating gives CASSARGARET. The CDR3 in its entirety is CASSARGARETQYF.

This clone has at least ten counts. The DNA ends 3 residues before the CDR3 does, and the rest of the CDR3 is filled in from the germline J gene. This chain connects TRBV5-1 to TRBJ2-7, with D perhaps TRBD2 (5 bases). Germline CDR1 SGHRS, CDR2 YFSETQ. The V gene lost 4 bases and the J gene lost 3 bases, with 14 bases spanning the gap. This CDR3 spans 14 amino acids. The DNA read from the CDR3 is TGCGCCAGCAGCCGAACTAGTTCCATCTACGAG. Protein product: CASSRTSSIYE. The complete CDR3 sequence is CASSRTSSIYEQYF.

This clone was seen many times. The CDR3 sequence: CASSLAGDEQYF. The CDR3 DNA, read in part, is TGTGCCAGCAGCTTGGCCGGGGACGAG. The chain employs TRBV5-4 and TRBJ2-7; D possibly corresponds to TRBD2 (5 bases). The read gets to within 3 residues of the CDR3 end, and the germline J gene fills in the rest. Germline V gene data show CDR1 as SGHNT and CDR2 as YYREEE (reference sequence). With 0 bases removed from V and 5 bases from J, the gap between germline ends came to 6 bases. The CDR3 has 12 amino acids.

This clone was seen at least ten times. The CDR3 end lies 3 residues beyond the end of the read and is filled in from the germline J gene. The rearrangement joins TRBV20-1 to TRBJ2-3, with D perhaps matching TRBD1 (6 bases). V dropped 2 bases and J dropped 0 bases, with 12 bases sitting between them. Per the germline V gene, CDR1 is DFQATT and CDR2 is SNEGSKA (reference sequence). The CDR3 sequence is 15 residues long. CDR3 loop: CSARPTGSSTDTQYF. The covered CDR3 bases are TGCAGTGCTAGACCTACAGGGTCTAGCACAGATACG.

This clone was seen many times. The read ends 3 residues before the CDR3 terminus; that terminus is restored from the germline J gene. The chain employs TRBV7-9 and TRBJ2-2, with 8 nucleotides matching TRBD1. CDR3 length equals 15 residues. Germline V gene data show CDR1 as SEHNR and CDR2 as FQNEAQ (reference sequence). After removal of 5 bases from V and 1 base from J, the junction contained 3 bases not matched to a gene. This CDR3 reads CASSGGQGNTGELFF. The sequenced CDR3 bases are TGTGCCAGCAGCGGCGGACAGGGGAACACCGGGGAG.

This clone was seen at least ten times. The read halts 3 residues ahead of the CDR3 end, with the missing end drawn from the germline J gene. The V gene is TRBV20-1, the J gene TRBJ2-7, with no clear D. V shed 5 bases and J shed 6 bases, with 17 bases lying between them. Germline CDR1 reads DFQATT; CDR2 reads SNEGSKA (reference sequence). This CDR3 has 13 amino acids. Incomplete CDR3 DNA: TGCAGTGCTTTAGCTCGGATCAATCCCGAG. This gives the protein CSALARINPE. The whole CDR3 is CSALARINPEQYF.

This clone was seen ten or more times. The DNA ends 3 residues before the CDR3 does, and the rest of the CDR3 is filled in from the germline J gene. The J gene is TRBJ2-7, the V gene TRBV4-1; 7 bases are shared with TRBD2. CDR3 length: 15 residues. Trimming cost V 1 base and J 2 bases; bases outside gene matches: 5. Germline V lookup: CDR1 MGHRA, CDR2 YSYEKL. CDR3 amino acids: CASSQVGGRTYEQYF. The sequenced part of the CDR3 DNA is TGCGCCAGCAGCCAAGTTGGCGGGAGAACCTACGAG.

This clone was detected ten times or more. Read coverage stops 3 residues before the CDR3 terminus; the germline J gene supplies the remainder. J is TRBJ2-7 and V is TRBV5-4; TRBD1 might be the D (6 bases). Germline assignment: CDR1 SGHNT and CDR2 YYREEE (reference sequence). The CDR3 contains 15 residues. V lost 4 bases to trimming and J lost 0 bases, with 14 bases between them. The CDR3 bases that were read are TGTGCCAGCAGCCTTCGGGACAAAACCTCCTACGAG. The encoded protein is CASSLRDKTSYE. In full, the CDR3 reads CASSLRDKTSYEQYF.

This clone occurred many times. The read gets to within 3 residues of the CDR3 end, and the germline J gene fills in the rest. The chain carries TRBV14 and TRBJ2-1, with 7 bases lining up with TRBD1. Germline loops: CDR1 SGHDN, CDR2 FVKESK. With 4 bases clipped from V and 6 bases from J, the junction kept 3 bases outside the gene matches. The CDR3 length is 13 residues. The DNA read from the CDR3 is TGTGCCAGCAGCCCCTGGACAGGCAATGAG. It is translated as CASSPWTGNE. The entire CDR3 protein is CASSPWTGNEQFF.

This clone was observed at least ten times. The CDR3 goes on 3 residues after the read ends, and that part is filled in from the germline J gene. The chain recombines TRBV7-8 with TRBJ2-1; 9 nucleotides align to TRBD1. The CDR3 has 15 amino acids. V shed 4 bases, J shed 8 bases, and the junction held 9 bases outside the gene matches. Per germline, CDR1 SGHVS and CDR2 FQNEAQ. The CDR3 bases that were read are TGTGCCAGCAGCTCGGGACAGGGCCGGCAGGATGAG. As protein: CASSSGQGRQDE. The whole CDR3 is CASSSGQGRQDEQFF.

This clone was observed a few times. Sequencing ends 3 residues short of the CDR3 end; the germline J gene provides the rest. This chain connects TRBV19 to TRBJ1-1; no clear D. From germline, CDR1 is LNHDA and CDR2 SQIVND (reference sequence). The CDR3 totals 16 residues. The sequenced CDR3 bases are TGTGCCAGTAGTAGGCAACAGAGCCAGTACCAAGAGACC. Protein sequence: CASSRQQSQYQET. From start to end, the CDR3 is CASSRQQSQYQETAFF.

The table lists this clone with many counts. Sequencing ends 3 residues short of the CDR3 end; the germline J gene provides the rest. The gene calls are TRBV7-6 and TRBJ2-7; 9 bases agree with TRBD2. V shed 1 base, J shed 2 bases, and the junction held 3 bases outside the gene matches. Germline V CDR1 and CDR2: SGHVS, FNYEAQ. The CDR3 has 15 amino acids. Here the CDR3 reads CASSLDASGAYEQYF. The DNA read from the CDR3 is TGTGCCAGCAGCTTAGATGCTAGCGGGGCCTACGAG.